Sequencing of this T cell receptor (beta chain) was carried out in a study of T-cell memory formation after mild COVID-19. Study in general: Largely, the TCR clusters proved donor specific. Regarding the study as a whole: Whereas later expanders leaned CD4+, clones contracting day 15 to 85 showed a balanced CD4/CD8 makeup. Several responding clones turned up in pre-infection memory, indicating that cross-reactive memory may have taken part.

The CDR3 loop spans 15 amino acids. Trimming took 6 bases from V and 8 from J; bases not matched to a gene: 10. 5'RACE with constant-segment primers built TCRalpha and TCRbeta cDNA libraries with UMIs. TCRdb called the 5' RACE reads again in MiXCR, with one record for every CDR3 protein. This sample yields 310,000 or so distinct CDR3 sequences, of which approximately 15% are seen a single time; 22% belongs to the top ten. This clonotype occurred many times. What it recognizes is unknown. The V gene is TRBV12-3 or TRBV12-4, the J gene TRBJ2-1; TRBD1 aligns across 10 bases. This clonotype was sampled from a young man who had mild COVID-19 (a few samples of this study predate the infection). Cell type and time point are not known. Sequences were obtained from PBMCs or a T cell subset sorted from them (not recorded which). The CDR3 protein is CASRTGQGVWDEQFF. CDR3 nucleotide sequence: TGTGCCAGCAGGACCGGACAGGGGGTTTGGGATGAGCAGTTCTTC.